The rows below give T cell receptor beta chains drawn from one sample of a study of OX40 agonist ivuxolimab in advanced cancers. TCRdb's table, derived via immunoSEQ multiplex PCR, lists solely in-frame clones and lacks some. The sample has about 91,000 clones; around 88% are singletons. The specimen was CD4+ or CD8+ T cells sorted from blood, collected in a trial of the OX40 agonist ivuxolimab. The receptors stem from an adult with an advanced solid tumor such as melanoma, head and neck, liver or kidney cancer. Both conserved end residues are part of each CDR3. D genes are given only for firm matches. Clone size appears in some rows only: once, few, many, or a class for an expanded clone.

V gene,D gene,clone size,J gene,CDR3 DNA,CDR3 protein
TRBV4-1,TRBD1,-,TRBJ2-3,TGCGCCAGCAGCCTTACTGTTGGACAGGAGTTCACAGATACGCAGTATTTT,CASSLTVGQEFTDTQYF
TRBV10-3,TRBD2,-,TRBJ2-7,TGTGCCATCAGTCCCCTGCGTGGAGTGGGGGGGACGAGCTCCTACGAGCAGTACTTC,CAISPLRGVGGTSSYEQYF
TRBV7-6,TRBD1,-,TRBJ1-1,TGTGCCAGCAGCTTACAGGACTACAGGGGCGTCGGGGCTTTCTTT,CASSLQDYRGVGAFF
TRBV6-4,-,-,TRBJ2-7,TGTGCCAGCAGGGGGCCAGGTGGGGAGCAGTACTTC,CASRGPGGEQYF
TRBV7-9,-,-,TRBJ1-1,TGTGCCAGCAGCTTAGCGGGGATATTGAACACTGAAGCTTTCTTT,CASSLAGILNTEAFF
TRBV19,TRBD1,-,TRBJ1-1,TGTGCCAGTAGGTTTGTTTACAGGGGAATGAACACTGAAGCTTTCTTT,CASRFVYRGMNTEAFF
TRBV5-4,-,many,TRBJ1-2,TGTGCCAGCAGCTTGGATGGGCCAGGAGGCTATGGCTACACCTTC,CASSLDGPGGYGYTF
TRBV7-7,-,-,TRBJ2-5,TGTGCTAGCAGCTTACGGTCCCGGGACTTAGGGACCCAGTACTTC,CASSLRSRDLGTQYF
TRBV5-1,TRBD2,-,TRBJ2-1,TGCGCCAGCAGCTCCTGGACTAGTGGCTACAATGAGCAGTTCTTC,CASSSWTSGYNEQFF
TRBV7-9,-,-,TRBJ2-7,TGTGCCAGCAGCTATGGAGGTGGGTACGAGCAGTACTTC,CASSYGGGYEQYF
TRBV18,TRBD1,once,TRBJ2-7,TGTGCCAGCTCAACAGGGGGCTTCGACGAGCAGTACTTC,CASSTGGFDEQYF
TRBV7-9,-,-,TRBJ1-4,TGTGCCAGCAGCCCTCGGCACGGCGGCGAAAAACTGTTTTTT,CASSPRHGGEKLFF
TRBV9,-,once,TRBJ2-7,TGTGCCAGCAGCGCCCGGGACACACAATCCTACGAGCAGTACTTC,CASSARDTQSYEQYF
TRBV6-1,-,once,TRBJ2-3,TGTGCCAGCAGTGAACCTAGCTTCAGATTCACAGATACGCAGTATTTT,CASSEPSFRFTDTQYF